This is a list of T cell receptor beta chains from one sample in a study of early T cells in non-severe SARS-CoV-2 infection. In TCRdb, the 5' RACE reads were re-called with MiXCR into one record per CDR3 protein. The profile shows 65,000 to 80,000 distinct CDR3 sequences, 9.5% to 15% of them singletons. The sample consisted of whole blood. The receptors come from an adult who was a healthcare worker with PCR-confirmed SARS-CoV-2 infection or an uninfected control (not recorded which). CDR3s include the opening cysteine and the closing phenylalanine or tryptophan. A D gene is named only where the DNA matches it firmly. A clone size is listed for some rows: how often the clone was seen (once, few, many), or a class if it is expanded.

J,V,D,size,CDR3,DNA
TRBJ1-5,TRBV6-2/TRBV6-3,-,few,CASSYWRSNQPQHF,TGTGCCAGCAGTTACTGGAGAAGCAATCAGCCCCAGCATTTT
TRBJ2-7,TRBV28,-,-,CASSLAGTDEQYF,TGTGCCAGCAGTTTAGCAGGGACGGACGAGCAGTACTTC
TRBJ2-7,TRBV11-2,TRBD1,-,CASSPVNRQGRYEQYF,TGTGCCAGCAGCCCCGTCAACAGACAGGGGCGCTACGAGCAGTACTTC
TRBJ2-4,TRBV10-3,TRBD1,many,CAISEDRVAKNIQYF,TGTGCCATCAGTGAAGACAGGGTAGCCAAAAACATTCAGTACTTC
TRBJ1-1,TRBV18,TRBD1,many,CASSPGTGGGNTEAFF,TGTGCCAGCTCACCCGGGACAGGGGGGGGAAACACTGAAGCTTTCTTT
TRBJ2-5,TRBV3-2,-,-,CASSRLSGRAGGETQYF,TGTGCCAGCAGCCGACTTAGCGGGAGGGCCGGAGGAGAGACCCAGTACTTC
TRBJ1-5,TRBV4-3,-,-,CASSQDSQEAEPQHF,TGCGCCAGCAGCCAAGATTCACAGGAGGCTGAGCCCCAGCATTTT
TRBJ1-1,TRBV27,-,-,CASSPYPLGNTEAFF,TGTGCCAGCAGTCCCTACCCCCTGGGGAACACTGAAGCTTTCTTT
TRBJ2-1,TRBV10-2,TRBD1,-,CASSEQGSPNEQFF,TGCGCCAGCAGTGAACAGGGGTCCCCCAATGAGCAGTTCTTC
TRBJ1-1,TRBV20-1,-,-,CSARGPDYRAFF,TGCAGTGCTAGAGGACCCGACTATCGGGCTTTCTTT
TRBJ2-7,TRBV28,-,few,CASSRLGPTAHEQYF,TGTGCCAGCAGTCGCCTCGGACCCACCGCGCACGAGCAGTACTTC
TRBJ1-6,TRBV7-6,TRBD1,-,CASSRAGGNANSPLHF,TGTGCCAGCAGCCGCGCAGGGGGCAACGCGAATTCACCCCTCCACTTT
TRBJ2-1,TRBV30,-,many,CAWHAFLGEQFF,TGTGCCTGGCACGCATTCCTCGGGGAGCAGTTCTTC
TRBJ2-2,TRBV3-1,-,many,CASSHRDSNTGELFF,TGTGCCAGCAGCCACCGGGACTCTAACACCGGGGAGCTGTTTTTT
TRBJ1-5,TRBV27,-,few,CASSIRGPNQPQHF,TGTGCCAGCAGTATCCGGGGCCCCAATCAGCCCCAGCATTTT
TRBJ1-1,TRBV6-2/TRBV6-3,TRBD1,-,CASTRDRGLNEAFF,TGTGCCAGCACCCGGGACAGGGGGCTTAATGAAGCTTTCTTT
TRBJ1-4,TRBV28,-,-,CASSLPGRPYNEKLFF,TGTGCCAGCAGTTTACCGGGACGCCCTTACAATGAAAAACTGTTTTTT
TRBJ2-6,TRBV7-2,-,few,CASNPSGANVLTF,TGTGCCAGCAACCCCTCTGGGGCCAACGTCCTGACTTTC
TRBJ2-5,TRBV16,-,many,CASSQLGPGIQETQYF,TGTGCCAGCAGCCAATTAGGTCCGGGAATTCAAGAGACCCAGTACTTC
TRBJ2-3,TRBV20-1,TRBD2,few,CSAKHGLAGGLGTDTQYF,TGCAGTGCGAAACATGGACTAGCGGGGGGGTTAGGCACAGATACGCAGTATTTT
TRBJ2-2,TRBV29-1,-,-,CSSRQENTGELFF,TGCAGCTCACGACAGGAGAACACCGGGGAGCTGTTTTTT
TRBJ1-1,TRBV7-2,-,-,CASSSWTDEAFF,TGTGCCAGCAGCTCCTGGACGGATGAAGCTTTCTTT
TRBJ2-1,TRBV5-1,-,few,CASSATPLSSYNEQFF,TGCGCCAGCAGCGCCACACCGTTGAGCTCCTACAATGAGCAGTTCTTC
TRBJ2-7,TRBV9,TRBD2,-,CASSGGTTNSYEQYF,TGTGCCAGCAGCGGGGGGACTACCAACTCCTACGAGCAGTACTTC
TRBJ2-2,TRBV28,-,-,CASSLGGAVGELFF,TGTGCCAGCAGTTTAGGGGGGGCTGTCGGGGAGCTGTTTTTT
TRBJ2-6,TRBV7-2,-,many,CASSYMSSGANVLTF,TGTGCCAGCAGCTACATGTCTTCTGGGGCCAACGTCCTGACTTTC
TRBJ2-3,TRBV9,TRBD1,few,CASSVWGTGTDTQYF,TGTGCCAGCAGCGTTTGGGGGACAGGGACAGATACGCAGTATTTT
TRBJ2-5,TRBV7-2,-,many,CASSLSGATETQYF,TGTGCCAGCAGCTTAAGCGGAGCCACAGAGACCCAGTACTTC
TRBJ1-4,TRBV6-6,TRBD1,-,CASSYSGGVGEKLFF,TGTGCCAGCAGTTACTCAGGGGGCGTTGGTGAAAAACTGTTTTTT
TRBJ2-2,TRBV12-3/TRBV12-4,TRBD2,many,CASTRGRLAGGANTGELFF,TGTGCCAGCACCCGCGGCCGGCTAGCGGGGGGCGCGAACACCGGGGAGCTGTTTTTT
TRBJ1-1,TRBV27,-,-,CASSPPGWAGRLEAFF,TGTGCCAGCAGTCCACCGGGTTGGGCGGGCCGTTTGGAAGCTTTCTTT
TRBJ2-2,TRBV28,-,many,CASRVTRWTGELFF,TGTGCCAGCAGGGTAACCAGGTGGACCGGGGAGCTGTTTTTT
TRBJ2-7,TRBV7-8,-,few,CASSSTRTYEQYF,TGTGCCAGCAGCTCGACCAGGACCTACGAGCAGTACTTC
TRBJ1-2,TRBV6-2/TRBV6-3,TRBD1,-,CASSYSTGIYYGYTF,TGTGCCAGCAGTTACTCGACAGGGATCTACTATGGCTACACCTTC
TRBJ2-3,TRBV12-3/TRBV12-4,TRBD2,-,CASSQLAVSTDTQYF,TGTGCCAGCAGCCAACTAGCGGTGTCCACAGATACGCAGTATTTT
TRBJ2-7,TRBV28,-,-,CASSFTGFSYEQYF,TGTGCCAGCAGTTTTACAGGGTTCTCCTACGAGCAGTACTTC
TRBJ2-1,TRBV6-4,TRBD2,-,CASSEAGDYNEQFF,TGTGCCAGCAGTGAAGCGGGGGACTACAATGAGCAGTTCTTC
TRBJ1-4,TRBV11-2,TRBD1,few,CASSLGAGGPEKLFF,TGTGCCAGCAGCTTAGGAGCAGGGGGTCCTGAAAAACTGTTTTTT
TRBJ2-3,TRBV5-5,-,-,CASSLAGGWSRDTQYF,TGTGCCAGCAGCTTGGCAGGAGGGTGGAGTAGAGATACGCAGTATTTT
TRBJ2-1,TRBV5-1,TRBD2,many,CASSHGLAGDYNEQFF,TGCGCCAGCAGCCACGGACTAGCGGGGGATTACAATGAGCAGTTCTTC
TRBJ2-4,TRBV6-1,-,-,CASSAGGQAKNIQYF,TGTGCCAGCAGTGCAGGTGGCCAAGCCAAAAACATTCAGTACTTC
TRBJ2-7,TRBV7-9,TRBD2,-,CASSQSGGLAVEQYF,TGTGCCAGCAGCCAAAGCGGGGGGCTGGCTGTCGAGCAGTACTTC
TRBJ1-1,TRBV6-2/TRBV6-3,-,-,CASSSIVDSYLTGTEAFF,TGTGCCAGCAGTTCCATTGTGGACAGCTACCTAACAGGGACTGAAGCTTTCTTT
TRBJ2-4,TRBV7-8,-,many,CASSLGGNIQYF,TGTGCCAGCAGCTTAGGCGGAAACATTCAGTACTTC
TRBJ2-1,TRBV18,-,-,CASSRQNDNEQFF,TGTGCCAGCTCGAGACAGAACGACAATGAGCAGTTCTTC
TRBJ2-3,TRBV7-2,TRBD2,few,CASSHGTSANTQYF,TGTGCCAGCAGCCACGGGACTAGCGCAAATACGCAGTATTTT
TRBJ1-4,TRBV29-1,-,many,CSVTRDNEKLFF,TGCAGCGTTACCCGGGACAATGAAAAACTGTTTTTT
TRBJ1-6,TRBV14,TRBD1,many,CASSLRTGASNSPLHF,TGTGCCAGCAGCCTTCGGACAGGGGCGAGTAATTCACCCCTCCACTTT